This T cell receptor beta chain was identified during a study of CD8+ T cells in alopecia areata. Study summary: After 6 to 18 months of tofacitinib, follow-up continued 6 months off drug.

cDNA prepared by RNA extraction and subsequent reverse transcription served as the template for sequencing. Clones were read by immunoSEQ multiplex PCR, and TCRdb kept only the in-frame ones, dropping some. Of just over 150,000 clones in the sample, about three fifths are singletons; the top ten hold 0.9% to 1%. Study results and caveats: Scalp lesions, especially in alopecia totalis/universalis, had higher clonality than normal scalp.

Treatment reported: oral pan-JAK inhibitor, 5-10 mg twice daily. The study team obtained lesional scalp punch biopsies and peripheral blood from alopecia areata patients. In regard to this clone: Its antigen is unknown.

The material sequenced was CD4+ T cells sorted from blood, taken at week 4, from a patient treated with tofacitinib. The clonotype originates from a human donor with alopecia areata.

The CDR3 is CASKWTFGYTF. The CDR3 nucleotides read TGTGCCAGCAAGTGGACATTCGGCTACACCTTC. The chain recombines TRBV6-5 with TRBJ1-2; tentative D call: TRBD1 (5 bases). CDR3 length: 11 amino acids. Germline V gives CDR1 MNHEY, CDR2 SVGAGI. Trimming left V 7 bases short and J 8 bases short, with 11 bases between.